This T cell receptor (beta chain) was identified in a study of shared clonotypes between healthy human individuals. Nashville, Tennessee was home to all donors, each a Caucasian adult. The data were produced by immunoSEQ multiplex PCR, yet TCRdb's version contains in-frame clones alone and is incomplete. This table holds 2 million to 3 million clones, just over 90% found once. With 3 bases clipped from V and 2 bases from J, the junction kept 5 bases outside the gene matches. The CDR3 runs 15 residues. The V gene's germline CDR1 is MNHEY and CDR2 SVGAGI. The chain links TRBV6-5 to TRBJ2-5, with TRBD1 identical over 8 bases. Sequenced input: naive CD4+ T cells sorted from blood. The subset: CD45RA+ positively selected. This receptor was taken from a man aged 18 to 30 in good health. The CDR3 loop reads CASSYLTGDQETQYF. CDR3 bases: TGTGCCAGCAGTTATTTGACAGGGGATCAAGAGACCCAGTACTTC.